The present T cell receptor beta chain was sequenced within a study of blood T cell repertoires in COVID-19. About the study: Samples of COVID-19 (acute and convalescent) were obtained from the United States, Italy and Spain.

In terms of age and location, participants ranged from roughly 18 to 100 years and lived in approximately 26 US areas. Germline V gene lookup returns CDR1 SGHAT and CDR2 FQNNGV. The V gene lost 11 bases and the J gene lost 9 bases, with 32 bases spanning the gap. The CDR3 covers 18 residues. In the original workflow: The authors estimated nucleated cell counts from reference gene primer amplification. Profiling relied on immunoSEQ multiplex PCR, and the TCRdb table lists in-frame clones only, not all of them. D and trimming come from the DNA, and the V and J calls and clone size come from that table. Of 200,000 to 250,000 clones in the sample, roughly four fifths were seen once.

Sequenced: PBMCs or T cells enriched from blood (not recorded which). This receptor was taken from a man aged 55 to 70 who had recovered from COVID-19. The chain joins TRBV11-2 to TRBJ1-6; perhaps TRBD1 as D (5 bases). The CDR3 DNA sequence: TGTGCCCAGCGCGAAGTGGGCAGGGTAGGGGACTTCGTTTCACCCCTCCACTTT. It codes for CAQREVGRVGDFVSPLHF.